This T cell receptor beta chain was found in a study of identical twins. This clonotype was seen at least ten times. TCRdb itself ran the 5' RACE reads through MiXCR, one entry per CDR3 protein. The table has around 650,000 distinct CDR3 sequences, 7.1% seen once; the top ten hold 1.6%. Germline V gene lookup returns CDR1 LNHNV and CDR2 YYDKDF (reference sequence). Trimming pared 4 bases from V and 2 bases from J, leaving 7 bases between. The CDR3 has 13 residues. These data also featured in a second study, about yellow fever vaccine responses in identical twins.

Input material: PBMCs. The chain carries TRBV15 and TRBJ2-3, with unresolved D. This sequence was found in a woman aged 18-35 years in good health. DNA of the CDR3: TGTGCCACCAGCAACGGGTACACAGATACGCAGTATTTT. This translates into CATSNGYTDTQYF.